Included here is one TCR beta chain sequence, with context. Antigen specificity is unknown. These data originate in a study of CD4 T cells in relation to SARS-CoV-2 and coronaviruses. Here immunoSEQ multiplex PCR was the method, and the copy in TCRdb shows in-frame clones only, minus some. The sample contains about 12,000 clones, 69% of which appear only once. Unexposed donor CD4+ T cells date from 2011-2018, before the COVID-19 pandemic. CD4+ T cells were isolated from the cells after less than 13 days of culture. The clonotype was recovered from a human donor in good health. The sequencing sample was made of CD4+ T cells from PBMCs, cultured in vitro.

CDR3 coding DNA: TGTGCCAGCACTTCAGGCAGGGGCTCTGGAAACACCATATATTTT. Residues: CASTSGRGSGNTIYF. The chain uses TRBV13 and TRBJ1-3, with TRBD1 as a possible D gene (6 bases). CDR3 length: 15 amino acids. The ends were cut back, 7 bases at V and 0 bases at J, with 13 bases in the middle. Germline V gene lookup returns CDR1 PRHDT and CDR2 FYEKMQ (reference sequence).